This T cell receptor (beta chain) was found in a study of shared T cell receptors in the human thymus. The germline CDR1 and CDR2 sequences are SNHLY and FYNNEI. V was clipped by 4 bases and J by 1 base, with 13 bases between them. The CDR3 length is 15 residues. Assay used: immunoSEQ multiplex PCR; TCRdb lists only in-frame clones, some missing. The profile shows around 340,000 clones, roughly 94% of them singletons. This TCR came from a human donor. The chain carries TRBV2 and TRBJ1-1; D is undetermined. The sequencing input was thymocytes. The CDR3 is CASSGEVSGNTEAFF. The CDR3 nucleotides read TGTGCCAGCAGTGGGGAGGTCTCAGGGAACACTGAAGCTTTCTTT.